These 32 T cell receptor beta chains originate from one sample sequenced in a study of T-cell memory formation after mild COVID-19. Using its own MiXCR run on the 5' RACE reads, TCRdb lists one record per CDR3 protein. The sample contains more than 250,000 distinct CDR3 sequences, around 17% of which appear only once. The sample was PBMCs or a T cell subset sorted from them (not recorded which). The source of these receptors is a man aged 18-30 years who had mild COVID-19 (a few samples of this study predate the infection). Cell type and time point are not known.

The chain combines TRBV5-1 with TRBJ2-3; 11 bases align to TRBD2. Germline trimming cut 0 bases from V and 0 bases from J; bases unmatched to any gene: 6. CDR1 SGHRS and CDR2 YFSETQ come from the germline V gene. The CDR3 sequence is 18 residues long. CDR3 nucleotide sequence: TGCGCCAGCAGCTTGGCGGGGACTAGCGGAACTAGCACAGATACGCAGTATTTT. Translated: CASSLAGTSGTSTDTQYF. Full variable domain (remainder filled in from reference TRBV5-1 and TRBJ2-3): KAGVTQTPRYLIKTRGQQVTLSCSPISGHRSVSWYQQTPGQGLQFLFEYFSETQRNKGNFPGRFSGRQFSNSRSEMNVSTLELGDSALYLCASSLAGTSGTSTDTQYFGPGTRLTVL.

V usage is TRBV9 and J usage is TRBJ2-1, with unresolved D. Looked up from germline, CDR1 is SGDLS and CDR2 is YYNGEE. This CDR3 contains 12 residues. V was shortened by 4 bases and J by 9 bases, with 11 bases between the two germline ends. This chain's CDR3 is CASSINGGEQFF. The CDR3 nucleotides read TGTGCCAGCAGCATTAACGGCGGTGAGCAGTTCTTC.

V is TRBV7-2 and J is TRBJ2-3; D gene unclear. The CDR3 runs 13 residues. From germline, CDR1 is SGHTA and CDR2 FQGNSA. V lost 4 bases and J lost 4, with 9 bases in between. This chain's CDR3 is CASSSEAADTQYF. The CDR3 coding sequence is TGTGCCAGCAGCTCCGAGGCCGCAGATACGCAGTATTTT.

This clonotype was recorded at least ten times. CDR3 nucleotides: TGTGCCACCAGCAGAGATCCAGGGAATGAAAACATTCAGTACTTC. Amino acid sequence: CATSRDPGNENIQYF. V and J are TRBV15 and TRBJ2-4, with a possible D match to TRBD1 (5 bases). The germline gives CDR1 LNHNV, CDR2 YYDKDF (reference sequence). Trimming shortened V by 0 bases and J by 5 bases, and 11 bases separated the two germline ends. This CDR3 is 15 amino acids long.

The chain has TRBV18 and TRBJ1-1, with a weak D call TRBD1 (5 bases). The CDR3 covers 15 residues. The V end lost 2 bases, the J end lost 3 bases, and 13 bases lay between the germline ends. Germline lookup yields CDR1 KGHSH and CDR2 LQKENI. CDR3 sequence reads: CASSPSTDSYTEAFF. DNA for the CDR3: TGTGCCAGCTCACCATCGACAGATAGTTACACTGAAGCTTTCTTT.

This clonotype was counted ten times or more. The rearrangement joins TRBV7-8 to TRBJ2-2; unclear D gene. V was trimmed by 2 bases and J by 3 bases, leaving 1 base between them. The germline V gene has CDR1 SGHVS and CDR2 FQNEAQ. This CDR3 has 12 amino acids. As DNA, the CDR3 is TGTGCCAGCAGCTTACACACCGGGGAGCTGTTTTTT. Its translation is CASSLHTGELFF.

This clonotype was observed many times. V is TRBV5-4 and J is TRBJ2-5; possibly TRBD2 for D (7 bases). In germline, CDR1 is SGHNT, CDR2 YYREEE (reference sequence). V lost 5 bases to trimming and J lost 5 bases, with 13 bases between them. This CDR3 spans 13 amino acids. CDR3 in DNA: TGTGCCAGCAGTCCGGGGGGCCTGGAGACCCAGTACTTC. It encodes CASSPGGLETQYF.

This clonotype appeared a few times. The rearrangement joins TRBV29-1 to TRBJ2-5; 8 bases align to TRBD2. Trimming at V came to 4 bases and at J to 5 bases, leaving 12 bases not matched to a gene. The CDR3 has 15 amino acids. Germline V gives CDR1 SQVTM, CDR2 ANQGSEA. This CDR3 reads CSVVSSGGPGETQYF. CDR3 bases: TGCAGCGTTGTTTCGAGCGGGGGCCCTGGGGAGACCCAGTACTTC. The full variable domain, its missing parts supplied by reference TRBV29-1 and TRBJ2-5, is SAVISQKPSRDICQRGTSLTIQCQVDSQVTMMFWYRQQPGQSLTLIATANQGSEATYESGFVIDKFPISRPNLTFSTLTVSNMSPEDSSIYLCSVVSSGGPGETQYFGPGTRLLVL.

The genes are TRBV18 and TRBJ1-1, with 8 bases aligning to TRBD1. The CDR3 is 17 amino acids. CDR1 and CDR2 from the germline V gene are KGHSH and LQKENI. V lost 0 bases, J lost 3 bases, and 9 bases stayed unmatched. CDR3: CASSPPGQGAVHTEAFF. CDR3 DNA: TGTGCCAGCTCACCACCAGGGCAGGGGGCAGTCCACACTGAAGCTTTCTTT.

Only a few counts were recorded for this clonotype. This sequence joins TRBV10-3 and TRBJ1-6; 7 nucleotides align to TRBD1. Germline V CDR1 and CDR2: ENHRY, SYGVKD. The J segment lost 5 bases and the V segment lost 5 bases, leaving 6 bases of the junction unmatched. CDR3 length: 15 amino acids. CDR3 coding DNA: TGTGCCATCAGTCCCGGGGACAGTGATAATTCACCCCTCCACTTT. Encoded protein: CAISPGDSDNSPLHF.

This clonotype was detected once. V usage is TRBV9 and J usage is TRBJ2-1; TRBD1 is a possible D gene (6 bases). The DNA matches TRBJ2-5 better at its end, which makes the J call doubtful. The germline V gene encodes CDR1 SGDLS and CDR2 YYNGEE. The CDR3 runs to 15 residues. The CDR3 nucleotides read TGTGCCAGCAGCGCTATGGGGGCAGTGCTAGAGACCCAGTACTTC. Translating it yields CASSAMGAVLETQYF.

V is TRBV9 and J is TRBJ2-3; 8 bases line up with TRBD2. The CDR3 spans 16 residues. The germline V gene has CDR1 SGDLS and CDR2 YYNGEE. Trimming took 3 bases from V and 3 from J; bases not matched to a gene: 9. DNA for the CDR3: TGTGCCAGCAGCGACGCTATAGGCGGGGGGACAGATACGCAGTATTTT. Its protein is CASSDAIGGGTDTQYF. The entire variable domain, with the rest obtained from reference TRBV9 and TRBJ2-3, is as follows: DSGVTQTPKHLITATGQRVTLRCSPRSGDLSVYWYQQSLDQGLQFLIQYYNGEERAKGNILERFSAQQFPDLHSELNLSSLELGDSALYFCASSDAIGGGTDTQYFGPGTRLTVL.

In its sample, this clonotype was seen a few times. This chain joins TRBV19 and TRBJ2-4; D is possibly TRBD2 (6 bases). The CDR3 loop spans 15 amino acids. CDR1 and CDR2 from the germline V gene are LNHDA and SQIVND (reference sequence). V lost 3 bases and J 9 bases, leaving 18 bases between the germline ends. In nucleotides, the CDR3 is TGTGCCAGTAGTATCACAGCGGGCGCCGGGGGCATTCAGTACTTC. Translation: CASSITAGAGGIQYF. Using reference TRBV19 and TRBJ2-4 for the parts outside the CDR3, the full variable domain is DGGITQSPKYLFRKEGQNVTLSCEQNLNHDAMYWYRQDPGQGLRLIYYSQIVNDFQKGDIAEGYSVSREKKESFPLTVTSAQKNPTAFYLCASSITAGAGGIQYFGAGTRLSVL.

The gene calls are TRBV6-2 or TRBV6-3 and TRBJ2-7; 10 bases fit TRBD2. Losses at the gene ends were 0 bases for V and 3 bases for J; bases not matched to a gene: 5. Germline lookup yields CDR1 MNHEY and CDR2 SVGEGT. There are 16 residues in the CDR3. In DNA form, the CDR3 reads TGTGCCAGCAGTTACTCGAATCCTAGCGGGGGCTACGAGCAGTACTTC. This encodes CASSYSNPSGGYEQYF.

The gene calls are TRBV4-1 and TRBJ1-5, with D uncertain. The V gene's germline CDR1 is MGHRA and CDR2 YSYEKL. Trimming cost V 1 base and J 1 base, with 8 bases left between them. The CDR3 contains 15 residues. CDR3 nucleotides: TGCGCCAGCAGCCAAGTTACGGGGAGCAATCAGCCCCAGCATTTT. It is translated as CASSQVTGSNQPQHF.

This clonotype was seen a handful of times. V gene TRBV20-1 combines with J gene TRBJ1-1; D not resolved. The CDR3 is made up of 13 amino acids. V was clipped by 3 bases and J by 0 bases, with 8 bases between them. From germline, CDR1 is DFQATT and CDR2 SNEGSKA (reference sequence). Written as DNA, the CDR3 is TGCAGTGCTAGGAACGGCCTGAACACTGAAGCTTTCTTT. The encoded protein is CSARNGLNTEAFF.

This clonotype was found a few times. The chain has TRBV2 and TRBJ2-1, with TRBD2 matching over 13 bases. Germline V gene lookup returns CDR1 SNHLY and CDR2 FYNNEI. CDR3 length: 15 amino acids. Trimming took 6 bases from V and 5 from J; bases not matched to a gene: 4. The CDR3 DNA follows: TGTGCCAGCAGGGGAACTAGCGGGGGGGACAATGAGCAGTTCTTC. Protein: CASRGTSGGDNEQFF.

The chain links TRBV5-4 to TRBJ2-7, with TRBD1 matching over 7 bases. The CDR3 is 12 amino acids. Trimming removed 4 bases from V and 5 bases from J; junction bases left unmatched: 3. Germline CDR1 and CDR2: SGHNT and YYREEE (reference sequence). In nucleotides, the CDR3 is TGTGCCAGCAGCCTACAGGGGAACGAGCAGTACGTC. Protein product: CASSLQGNEQYV.

The CDR3 DNA follows: TGTGCCAGCAGCTATAGCCCGGGTCAGCCCCAGCATTTT. Translating gives CASSYSPGQPQHF. The chain couples TRBV7-8 to TRBJ1-5, with D hard to call. V dropped 4 bases and J dropped 6 bases, with 10 bases sitting between them. The CDR3 runs 13 residues. CDR1 SGHVS and CDR2 FQNEAQ come from the germline V gene.

The J gene is TRBJ2-5, the V gene TRBV15; 7 bases line up with TRBD1. The J segment lost 4 bases and the V segment lost 4 bases, leaving 3 bases of the junction unmatched. CDR1 and CDR2 (germline): LNHNV, YYDKDF (reference sequence). This CDR3 contains 13 residues. This CDR3 is CATSKQGLETQYF. CDR3 sequence (DNA): TGTGCCACCAGCAAACAGGGGTTAGAGACCCAGTACTTC.

The chain recombines TRBV5-5 with TRBJ2-1; D is uncertain. Between the trimmed V and J ends, which lost 2 bases and 9 bases, there was a span of 18 bases. The CDR3 spans 15 residues. Germline-derived CDR1 and CDR2 are SGHKS and YYEKEE (reference sequence). The CDR3 spells CASSFSRGPIFEQFF. The CDR3, as DNA: TGTGCCAGCAGCTTTAGCCGAGGACCGATATTTGAGCAGTTCTTC.

This clonotype has a handful of counts. V gene TRBV7-2 combines with J gene TRBJ2-6; the D is unclear. Germline assignment: CDR1 SGHTA and CDR2 FQGNSA. CDR3 length equals 12 residues. The ends were cut back, 5 bases at V and 6 bases at J, with 5 bases in the middle. The CDR3 loop is CASSTKANVLTF. The CDR3 DNA reads as TGTGCCAGCAGCACCAAGGCCAACGTCCTGACTTTC.

The table lists this clonotype with a few counts. This chain links TRBV7-8 with TRBJ2-7; no definite D call. Deletions cut 2 bases from V and 7 bases from J, with 12 bases between. Germline V gene lookup returns CDR1 SGHVS and CDR2 FQNEAQ. This CDR3 comprises 13 residues. The CDR3 DNA follows: TGTGCCAGCAGCTTACAGCCTCCGATGGAGCAGTACTTC. It is translated as CASSLQPPMEQYF.

This chain joins TRBV7-9 and TRBJ2-1; 7 nucleotides match TRBD2. Germline CDR1 and CDR2: SEHNR and FQNEAQ (reference sequence). This CDR3 has 12 amino acids. J gave up 9 bases and V 5 bases, and 4 bases lay outside the gene matches. The CDR3 loop reads CASSPGGTEQFF. The CDR3 DNA follows: TGTGCCAGCAGCCCCGGGGGGACTGAGCAGTTCTTC.

This clonotype was seen many times. The chain links TRBV6-1 to TRBJ1-2, with D unclear. Trimming took 1 base from V and 4 from J, leaving 13 bases between them. There are 15 residues in the CDR3. Germline values: CDR1 MNHNS, CDR2 SASEGT. The CDR3 loop reads CASSEGAGPGYGYTF. The CDR3 DNA is TGTGCCAGCAGTGAAGGGGCGGGCCCCGGCTATGGCTACACCTTC.

This sequence joins TRBV2 and TRBJ2-7, with no clear D. V was shortened by 4 bases and J by 7 bases, with 11 bases between the two germline ends. The CDR3 has 12 amino acids. The V gene's germline CDR1 is SNHLY and CDR2 FYNNEI. CDR3 nucleotides: TGTGCCAGCAGTGCCCCGATGGGGGAGCAGTACGTC. Residues: CASSAPMGEQYV.

The V gene is TRBV13, the J gene TRBJ2-3; TRBD2 matches 8 bases. The CDR3 is 18 residues long. From germline, CDR1 is PRHDT and CDR2 FYEKMQ (reference sequence). V dropped 4 bases and J dropped 1; count of bases not matched to a gene: 13. The CDR3 region has the DNA TGTGCCAGCAGCTCTCCCCTAGGGCCAGCGGGGGGCACAGATACGCAGTATTTT. Translation: CASSSPLGPAGGTDTQYF.

This chain connects TRBV29-1 to TRBJ1-1; D gene unclear. V lost 4 bases and J 8 bases, leaving 17 bases between the germline ends. This CDR3 has 13 residues. Germline-derived CDR1 and CDR2 are SQVTM and ANQGSEA. CDR3 region: CSVVMPSSNEAFF. The CDR3 nucleotides are TGCAGCGTTGTCATGCCGTCCTCTAACGAAGCTTTCTTT.

V usage is TRBV7-9 and J usage is TRBJ2-1; D might be TRBD1 (6 bases). Germline V gene sequence: CDR1 SEHNR, CDR2 FQNEAQ (reference sequence). This CDR3 region has 11 residues. Between the trimmed V and J ends, which lost 4 bases and 10 bases, there was a span of 8 bases. The CDR3 region has the DNA TGTGCCAGCAGCTCCGGACAGGAGCAGTTCTTC. It is translated as CASSSGQEQFF.

The chain combines TRBV18 with TRBJ1-1; D is unclear. Trimming shortened V by 6 bases and J by 6 bases, and 14 bases separated the two germline ends. Germline-derived CDR1 and CDR2 are KGHSH and LQKENI. The CDR3 contains 13 residues. CDR3 amino acids: CASSPPRQAEAFF. The CDR3 DNA reads TGTGCCAGCTCCCCCCCTCGGCAAGCTGAAGCTTTCTTT.

This clonotype appeared a few times. The gene calls are TRBV6-5 and TRBJ2-7; D remains unclear. The germline gives CDR1 MNHEY, CDR2 SVGAGI. CDR3 length equals 11 residues. The V end lost 8 bases, the J end lost 5 bases, and 10 bases lay between the germline ends. In DNA form, the CDR3 reads TGTGCCAGCGGAAGGTACGACGAGCAGTACTTC. It yields the protein CASGRYDEQYF.

This clonotype was seen only a few times. The V gene is TRBV12-3 or TRBV12-4, the J gene TRBJ2-1; D unresolved. V was cut by 1 base and J by 1 base, with 8 bases left in between. CDR3 length: 15 residues. This CDR3 reads CASSLVPGSYNEQFF. The CDR3 region has the DNA TGTGCCAGCAGTTTAGTTCCAGGTTCCTACAATGAGCAGTTCTTC.